Sequencing of this T cell receptor (beta chain) was carried out in a study of identifying expanded T cells in peripheral blood. TCRdb's table, derived via immunoSEQ multiplex PCR, lists solely in-frame clones and lacks some. This sample has some 91,000 clones, with more than 70% found just once. Germline CDR1 MDHEN, CDR2 SYDVKM. This CDR3 contains 15 residues. V shed 6 bases and J 7 bases; nucleotides not matched to a gene: 14. This TCR was sampled from a person between 18 and 70 years old in good health. Source material: blood. V and J are TRBV28 and TRBJ2-7; 8 bases are shared with TRBD1. CDR3 sequence (DNA): TGTGCCAGCAGACCAGGGGACAGGAAATTTATGGAGCAGTACTTC. Amino acids: CASRPGDRKFMEQYF.